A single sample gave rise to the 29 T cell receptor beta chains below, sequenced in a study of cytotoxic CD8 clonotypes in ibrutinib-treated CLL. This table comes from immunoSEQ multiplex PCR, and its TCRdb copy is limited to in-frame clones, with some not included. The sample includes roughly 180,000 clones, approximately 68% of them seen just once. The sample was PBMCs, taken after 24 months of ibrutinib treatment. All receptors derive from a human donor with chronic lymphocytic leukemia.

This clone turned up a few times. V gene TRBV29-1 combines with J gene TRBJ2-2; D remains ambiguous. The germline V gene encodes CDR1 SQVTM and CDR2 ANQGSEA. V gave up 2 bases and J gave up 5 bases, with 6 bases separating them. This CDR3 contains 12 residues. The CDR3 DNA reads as TGCAGCGTTGAACCTAGTACCGGGGAGCTGTTTTTT. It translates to CSVEPSTGELFF.

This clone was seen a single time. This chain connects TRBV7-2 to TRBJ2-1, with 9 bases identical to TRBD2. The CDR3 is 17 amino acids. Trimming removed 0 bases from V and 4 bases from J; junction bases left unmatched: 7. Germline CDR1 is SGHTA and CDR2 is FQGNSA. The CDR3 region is CASSLAIAGGRYNEQFF. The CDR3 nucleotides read TGTGCCAGCAGCTTAGCGATCGCGGGAGGGCGATACAATGAGCAGTTCTTC.

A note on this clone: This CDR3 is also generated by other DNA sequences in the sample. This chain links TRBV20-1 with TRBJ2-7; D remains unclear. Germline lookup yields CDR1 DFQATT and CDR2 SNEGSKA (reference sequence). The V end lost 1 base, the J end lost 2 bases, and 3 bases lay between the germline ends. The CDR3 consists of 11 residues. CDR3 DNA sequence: TGCAGTGCTAGAGGGCCCTACGAGCAGTACTTC. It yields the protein CSARGPYEQYF.

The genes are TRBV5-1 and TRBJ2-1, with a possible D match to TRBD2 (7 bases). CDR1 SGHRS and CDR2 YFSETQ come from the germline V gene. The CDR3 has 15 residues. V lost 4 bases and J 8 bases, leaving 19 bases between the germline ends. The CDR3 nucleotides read TGCGCCAGCAGCCCCCGTGGGGAGGGGGAACATGAGCAGTTCTTC. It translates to CASSPRGEGEHEQFF.

CDR3 nucleotide sequence: TGTGCCAGCAGTTTTGGGACAGGGTCCTATGGCTACACCTTC. Its protein product is CASSFGTGSYGYTF. V and J are TRBV27 and TRBJ1-2; 9 nucleotides line up with TRBD1. There are 14 residues in the CDR3. V gave up 3 bases and J gave up 4 bases; unmatched junction bases: 3. The germline V gene has CDR1 MNHEY and CDR2 SMNVEV (reference sequence).

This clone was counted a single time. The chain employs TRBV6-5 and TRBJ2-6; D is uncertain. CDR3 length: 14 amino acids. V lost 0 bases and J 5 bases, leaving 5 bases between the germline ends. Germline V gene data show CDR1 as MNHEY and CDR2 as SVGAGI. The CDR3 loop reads CASSYSEWANVLTF. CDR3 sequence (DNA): TGTGCCAGCAGTTACTCCGAGTGGGCCAACGTCCTGACTTTC.

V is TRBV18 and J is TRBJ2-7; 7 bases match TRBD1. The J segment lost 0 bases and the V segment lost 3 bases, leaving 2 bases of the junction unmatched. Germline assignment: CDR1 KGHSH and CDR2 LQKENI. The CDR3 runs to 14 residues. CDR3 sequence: CASSPAGGSYEQYF. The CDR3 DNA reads TGTGCCAGCTCACCTGCAGGGGGCTCCTACGAGCAGTACTTC. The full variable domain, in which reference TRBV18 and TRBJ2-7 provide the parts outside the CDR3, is NAGVMQNPRHLVRRRGQEARLRCSPMKGHSHVYWYRQLPEEGLKFMVYLQKENIIDESGMPKERFSAEFPKEGPSILRIQQVVRGDSAAYFCASSPAGGSYEQYFGPGTRLTVT.

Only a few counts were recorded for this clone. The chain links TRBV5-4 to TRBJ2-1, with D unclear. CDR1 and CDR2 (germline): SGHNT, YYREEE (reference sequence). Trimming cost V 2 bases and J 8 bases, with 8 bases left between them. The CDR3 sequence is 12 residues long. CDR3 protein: CASSFSEDEQFF. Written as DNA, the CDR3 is TGTGCCAGCAGCTTCAGCGAGGATGAGCAGTTCTTC.

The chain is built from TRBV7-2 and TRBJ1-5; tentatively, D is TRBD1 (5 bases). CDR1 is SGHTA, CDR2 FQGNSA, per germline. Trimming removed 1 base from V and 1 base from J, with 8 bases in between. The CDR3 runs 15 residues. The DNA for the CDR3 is TGTGCCAGCAGCTTAGTAAGGGGAAGCAATCAGCCCCAGCATTTT. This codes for CASSLVRGSNQPQHF.

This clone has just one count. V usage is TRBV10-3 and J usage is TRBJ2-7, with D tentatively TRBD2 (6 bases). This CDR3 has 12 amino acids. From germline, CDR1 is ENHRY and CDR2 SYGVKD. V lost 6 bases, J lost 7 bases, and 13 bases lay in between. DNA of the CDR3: TGTGCCATCAGAGGTGGGGGGTCTGAGCAGTACTTC. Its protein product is CAIRGGGSEQYF.

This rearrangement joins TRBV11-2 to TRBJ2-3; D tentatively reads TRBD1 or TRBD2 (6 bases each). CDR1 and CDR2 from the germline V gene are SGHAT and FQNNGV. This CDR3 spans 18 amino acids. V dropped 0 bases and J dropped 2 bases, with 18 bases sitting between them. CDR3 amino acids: CASSLDDRGAWSTDTQYF. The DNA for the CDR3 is TGTGCCAGCAGCTTAGATGATAGGGGGGCTTGGTCCACAGATACGCAGTATTTT.

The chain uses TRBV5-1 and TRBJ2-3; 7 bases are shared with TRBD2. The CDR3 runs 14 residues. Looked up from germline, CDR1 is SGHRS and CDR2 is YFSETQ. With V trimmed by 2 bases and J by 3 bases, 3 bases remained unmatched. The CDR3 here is CASSLGLETDTQYF. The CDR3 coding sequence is TGCGCCAGCAGCTTAGGACTAGAAACAGATACGCAGTATTTT.

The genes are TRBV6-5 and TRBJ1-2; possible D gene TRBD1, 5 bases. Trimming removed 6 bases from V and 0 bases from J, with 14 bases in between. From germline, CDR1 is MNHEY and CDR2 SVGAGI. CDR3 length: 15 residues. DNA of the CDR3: TGTGCCAGCAGAGATGACGGGACGGCTAACTATGGCTACACCTTC. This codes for CASRDDGTANYGYTF.

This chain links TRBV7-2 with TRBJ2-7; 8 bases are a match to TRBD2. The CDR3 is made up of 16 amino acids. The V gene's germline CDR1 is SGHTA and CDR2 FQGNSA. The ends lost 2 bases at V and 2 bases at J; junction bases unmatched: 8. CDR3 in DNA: TGTGCCAGCAGCTTACTCAGGACTAGCAGCCCCTACGAGCAGTACTTC. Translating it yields CASSLLRTSSPYEQYF. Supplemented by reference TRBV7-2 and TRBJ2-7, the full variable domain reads GAGVSQSPSNKVTEKGKDVELRCDPISGHTALYWYRQSLGQGLEFLIYFQGNSAPDKSGLPSDRFSAERTGGSVSTLTIQRTQQEDSAVYLCASSLLRTSSPYEQYFGPGTRLTVT.

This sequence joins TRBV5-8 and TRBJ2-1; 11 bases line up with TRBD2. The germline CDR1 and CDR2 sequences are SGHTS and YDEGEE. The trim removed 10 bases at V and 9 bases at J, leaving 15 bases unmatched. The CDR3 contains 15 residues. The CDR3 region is CAVGITSGRPGEQFF. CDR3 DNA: TGTGCCGTCGGAATTACTAGCGGGAGACCGGGTGAGCAGTTCTTC.

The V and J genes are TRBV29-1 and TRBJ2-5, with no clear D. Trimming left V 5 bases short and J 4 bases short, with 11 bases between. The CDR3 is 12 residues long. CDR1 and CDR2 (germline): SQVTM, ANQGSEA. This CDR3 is CSVLVARETQYF. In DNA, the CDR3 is TGCAGCGTTTTGGTGGCGAGAGAGACCCAGTACTTC. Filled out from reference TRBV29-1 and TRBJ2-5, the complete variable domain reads SAVISQKPSRDICQRGTSLTIQCQVDSQVTMMFWYRQQPGQSLTLIATANQGSEATYESGFVIDKFPISRPNLTFSTLTVSNMSPEDSSIYLCSVLVARETQYFGPGTRLLVL.

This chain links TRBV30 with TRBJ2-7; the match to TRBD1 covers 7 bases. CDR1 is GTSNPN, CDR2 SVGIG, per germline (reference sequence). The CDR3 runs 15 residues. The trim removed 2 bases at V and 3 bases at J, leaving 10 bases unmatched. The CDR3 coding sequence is TGTGCCTGGAGTCCAGGACAGGTACGGGTCTACGAGCAGTACTTC. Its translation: CAWSPGQVRVYEQYF.

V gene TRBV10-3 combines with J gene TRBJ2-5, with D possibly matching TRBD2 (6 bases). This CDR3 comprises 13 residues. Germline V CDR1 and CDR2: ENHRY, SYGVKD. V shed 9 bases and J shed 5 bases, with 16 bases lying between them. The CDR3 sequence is CAIGGTPTETQYF. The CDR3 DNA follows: TGTGCCATTGGGGGGACGCCCACGGAGACCCAGTACTTC.

The CDR3 bases are TGTGCCACCAGCCAAGACAGGGGGCAGCCCCAGCATTTT. Residues: CATSQDRGQPQHF. The rearrangement links TRBV15 to TRBJ1-5; TRBD1 agrees at 9 bases. Per the germline V gene, CDR1 is LNHNV and CDR2 is YYDKDF (reference sequence). V shed 5 bases and J 7 bases; nucleotides not matched to a gene: 3. The CDR3 is made up of 13 amino acids.

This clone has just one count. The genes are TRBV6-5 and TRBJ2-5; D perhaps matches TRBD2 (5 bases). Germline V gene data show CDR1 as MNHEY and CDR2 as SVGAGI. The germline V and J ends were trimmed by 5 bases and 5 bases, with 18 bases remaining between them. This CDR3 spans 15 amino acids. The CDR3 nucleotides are TGTGCCAGCAGTCCCCGGGGAGTCGCTGCGGAGACCCAGTACTTC. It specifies CASSPRGVAAETQYF.

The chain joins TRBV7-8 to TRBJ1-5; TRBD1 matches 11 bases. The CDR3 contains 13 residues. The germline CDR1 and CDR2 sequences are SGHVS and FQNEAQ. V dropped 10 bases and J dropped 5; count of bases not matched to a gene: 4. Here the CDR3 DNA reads TGTGCCACGGGACAGGGGGACGATCAGCCCCAGCATTTT. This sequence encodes CATGQGDDQPQHF.

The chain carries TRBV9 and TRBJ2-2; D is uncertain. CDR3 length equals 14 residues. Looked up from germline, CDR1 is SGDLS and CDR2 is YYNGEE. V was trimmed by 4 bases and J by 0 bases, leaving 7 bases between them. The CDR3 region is CASSSQANTGELFF. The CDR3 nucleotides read TGTGCCAGCAGCTCACAAGCGAACACCGGGGAGCTGTTTTTT. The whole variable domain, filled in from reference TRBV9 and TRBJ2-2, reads DSGVTQTPKHLITATGQRVTLRCSPRSGDLSVYWYQQSLDQGLQFLIQYYNGEERAKGNILERFSAQQFPDLHSELNLSSLELGDSALYFCASSSQANTGELFFGEGSRLTVL.

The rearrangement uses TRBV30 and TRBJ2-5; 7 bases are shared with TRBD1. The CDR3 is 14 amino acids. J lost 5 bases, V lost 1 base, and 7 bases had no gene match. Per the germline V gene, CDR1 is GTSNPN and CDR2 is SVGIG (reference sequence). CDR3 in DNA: TGTGCCTGGAGTGCGAGGGGGCATCCGGAGACCCAGTACTTC. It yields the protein CAWSARGHPETQYF.

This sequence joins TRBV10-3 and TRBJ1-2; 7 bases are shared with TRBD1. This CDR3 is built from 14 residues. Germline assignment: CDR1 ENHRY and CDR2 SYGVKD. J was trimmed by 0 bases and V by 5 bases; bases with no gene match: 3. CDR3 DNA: TGTGCCATCAGTCGACAGGGAACTAACTATGGCTACACCTTC. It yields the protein CAISRQGTNYGYTF.

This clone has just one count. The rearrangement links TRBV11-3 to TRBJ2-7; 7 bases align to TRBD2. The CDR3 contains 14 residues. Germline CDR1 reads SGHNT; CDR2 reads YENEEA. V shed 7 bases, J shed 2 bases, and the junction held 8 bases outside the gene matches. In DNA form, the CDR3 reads TGTGCCAGCATTGACCGACTAGCTCCCTACGAGCAGTACTTC. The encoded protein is CASIDRLAPYEQYF. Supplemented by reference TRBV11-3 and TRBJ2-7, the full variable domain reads EAGVVQSPRYKIIEKKQPVAFWCNPISGHNTLYWYLQNLGQGPELLIRYENEEAVDDSQLPKDRFSAERLKGVDSTLKIQPAELGDSAVYLCASIDRLAPYEQYFGPGTRLTVT.

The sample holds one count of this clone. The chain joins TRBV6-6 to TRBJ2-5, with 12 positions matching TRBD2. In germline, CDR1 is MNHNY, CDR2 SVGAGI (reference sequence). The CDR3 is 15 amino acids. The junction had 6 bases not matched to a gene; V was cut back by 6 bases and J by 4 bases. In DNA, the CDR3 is TGTGCCAGCAGGGCCCTAGCGGGAGGGGGAGAGACCCAGTACTTC. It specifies CASRALAGGGETQYF.

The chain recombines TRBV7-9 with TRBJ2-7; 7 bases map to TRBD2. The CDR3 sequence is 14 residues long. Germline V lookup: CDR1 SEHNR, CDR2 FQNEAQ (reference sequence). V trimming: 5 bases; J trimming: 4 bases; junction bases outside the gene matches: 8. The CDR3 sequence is CASSARGDGYEQYF. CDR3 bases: TGTGCCAGCAGCGCCCGGGGGGACGGGTACGAGCAGTACTTC.

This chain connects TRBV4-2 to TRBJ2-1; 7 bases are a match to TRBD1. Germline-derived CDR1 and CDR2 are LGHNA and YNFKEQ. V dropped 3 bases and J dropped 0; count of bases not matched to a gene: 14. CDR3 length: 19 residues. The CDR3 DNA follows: TGTGCCAGCAGCCACCGCCCAAAAAAGACAGGGAGCTCCTACAATGAGCAGTTCTTC. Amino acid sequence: CASSHRPKKTGSSYNEQFF.

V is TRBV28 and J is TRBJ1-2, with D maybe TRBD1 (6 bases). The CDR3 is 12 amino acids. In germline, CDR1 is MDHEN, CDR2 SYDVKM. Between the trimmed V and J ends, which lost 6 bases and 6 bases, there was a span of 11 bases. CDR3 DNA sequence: TGTGCCAGCAGGTGGTACAGGGATGGCTACACCTTC. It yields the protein CASRWYRDGYTF.